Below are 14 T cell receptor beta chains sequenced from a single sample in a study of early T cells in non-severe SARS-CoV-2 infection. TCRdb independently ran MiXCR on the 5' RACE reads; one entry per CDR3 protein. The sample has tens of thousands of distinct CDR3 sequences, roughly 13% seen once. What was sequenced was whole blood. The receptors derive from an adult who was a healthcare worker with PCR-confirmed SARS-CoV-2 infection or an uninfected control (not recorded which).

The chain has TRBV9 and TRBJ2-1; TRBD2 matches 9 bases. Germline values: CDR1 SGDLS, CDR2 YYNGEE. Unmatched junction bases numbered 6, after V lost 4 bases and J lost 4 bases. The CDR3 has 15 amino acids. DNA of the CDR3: TGTGCCAGCAGCTACCTAGCGGGACCATACAATGAGCAGTTCTTC. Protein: CASSYLAGPYNEQFF.

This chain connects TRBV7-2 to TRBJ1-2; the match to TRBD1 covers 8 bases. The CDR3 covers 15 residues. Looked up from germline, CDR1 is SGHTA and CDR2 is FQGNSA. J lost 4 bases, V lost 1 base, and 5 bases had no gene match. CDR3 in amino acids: CASSLVTGGGYGYTF. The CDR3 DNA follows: TGTGCCAGCAGCTTAGTCACAGGGGGAGGCTATGGCTACACCTTC. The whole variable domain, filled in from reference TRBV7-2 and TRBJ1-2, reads GAGVSQSPSNKVTEKGKDVELRCDPISGHTALYWYRQSLGQGLEFLIYFQGNSAPDKSGLPSDRFSAERTGGSVSTLTIQRTQQEDSAVYLCASSLVTGGGYGYTFGSGTRLTVV.

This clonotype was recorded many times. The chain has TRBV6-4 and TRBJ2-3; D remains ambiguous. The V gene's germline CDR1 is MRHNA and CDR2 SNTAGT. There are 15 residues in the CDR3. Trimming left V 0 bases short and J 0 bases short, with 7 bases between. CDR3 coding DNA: TGTGCCAGCAGTGACTCGGGCCTAAGCACAGATACGCAGTATTTT. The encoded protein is CASSDSGLSTDTQYF.

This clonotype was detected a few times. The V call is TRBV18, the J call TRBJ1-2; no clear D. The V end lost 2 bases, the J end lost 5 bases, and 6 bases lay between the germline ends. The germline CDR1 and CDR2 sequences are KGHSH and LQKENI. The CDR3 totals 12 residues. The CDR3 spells CASSPESYGYTF. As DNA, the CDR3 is TGTGCCAGCTCACCAGAGTCGTATGGCTACACCTTC.

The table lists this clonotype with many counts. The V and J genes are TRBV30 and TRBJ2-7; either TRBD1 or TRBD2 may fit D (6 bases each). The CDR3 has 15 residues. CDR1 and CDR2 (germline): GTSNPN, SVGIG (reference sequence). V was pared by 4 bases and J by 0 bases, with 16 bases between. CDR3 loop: CAWKGGWASSYEQYF. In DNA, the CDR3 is TGTGCCTGGAAGGGGGGCTGGGCAAGCTCCTACGAGCAGTACTTC.

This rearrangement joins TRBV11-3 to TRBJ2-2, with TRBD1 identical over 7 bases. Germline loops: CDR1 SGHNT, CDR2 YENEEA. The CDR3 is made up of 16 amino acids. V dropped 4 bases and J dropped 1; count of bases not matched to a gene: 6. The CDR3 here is CASSWPGDRNTGELFF. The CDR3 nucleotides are TGTGCCAGCAGCTGGCCCGGGGACAGGAACACCGGGGAGCTGTTTTTT.

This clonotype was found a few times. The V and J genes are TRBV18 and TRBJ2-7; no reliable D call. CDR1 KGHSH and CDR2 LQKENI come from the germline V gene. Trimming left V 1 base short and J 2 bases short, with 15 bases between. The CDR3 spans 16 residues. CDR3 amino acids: CASSPLRAAETYEQYF. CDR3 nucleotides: TGTGCCAGCTCACCACTTCGGGCCGCGGAAACCTACGAGCAGTACTTC.

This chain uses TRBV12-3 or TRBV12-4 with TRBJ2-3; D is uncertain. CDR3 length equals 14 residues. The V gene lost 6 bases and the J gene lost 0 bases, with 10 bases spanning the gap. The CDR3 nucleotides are TGTGCCAGCAGCCAGGCATCTAGCACAGATACGCAGTATTTT. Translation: CASSQASSTDTQYF.

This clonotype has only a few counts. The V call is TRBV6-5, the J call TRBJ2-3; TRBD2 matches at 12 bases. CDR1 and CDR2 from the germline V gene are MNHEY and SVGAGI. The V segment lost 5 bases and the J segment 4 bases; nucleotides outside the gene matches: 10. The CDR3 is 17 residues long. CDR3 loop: CASSRFASGGASDTQYF. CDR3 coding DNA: TGTGCCAGCAGTCGATTCGCTAGCGGGGGGGCTTCAGATACGCAGTATTTT.

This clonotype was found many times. DNA of the CDR3: TGCAGCGCTTCTTTACAGGGAAGAGGAAACACCATATATTTT. Protein sequence: CSASLQGRGNTIYF. This chain uses TRBV29-1 with TRBJ1-3; perhaps TRBD1 as D (6 bases). V shed 7 bases and J shed 4 bases, with 17 bases lying between them. CDR1 is SQVTM and CDR2 is ANQGSEA in the germline V gene. The CDR3 consists of 14 residues.

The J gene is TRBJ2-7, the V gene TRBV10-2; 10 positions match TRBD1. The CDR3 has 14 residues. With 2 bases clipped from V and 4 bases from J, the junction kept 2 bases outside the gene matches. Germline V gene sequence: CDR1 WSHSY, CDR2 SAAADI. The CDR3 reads CASSEPGQGYEQYF. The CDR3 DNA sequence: TGCGCCAGCAGTGAGCCGGGACAGGGGTACGAGCAGTACTTC.

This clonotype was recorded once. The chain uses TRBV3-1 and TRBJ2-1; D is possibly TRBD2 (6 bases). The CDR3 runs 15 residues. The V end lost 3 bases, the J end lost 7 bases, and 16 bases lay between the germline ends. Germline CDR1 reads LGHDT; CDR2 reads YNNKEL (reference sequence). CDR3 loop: CASSQVEGIRNEQFF. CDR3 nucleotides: TGTGCCAGCAGCCAGGTGGAGGGAATTAGGAATGAGCAGTTCTTC.

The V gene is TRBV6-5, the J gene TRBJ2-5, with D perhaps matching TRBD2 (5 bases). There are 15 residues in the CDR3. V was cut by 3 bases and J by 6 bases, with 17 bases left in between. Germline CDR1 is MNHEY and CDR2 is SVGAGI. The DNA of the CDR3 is TGTGCCAGCAGTTATGAGCGGATGGGCCAGAAGACCCAGTACTTC. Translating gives CASSYERMGQKTQYF.

The DNA of the CDR3 is TGTGCCAGCAGCCCAGCTAGCGGACAAGAGACCCAGTACTTC. This sequence encodes CASSPASGQETQYF. J is TRBJ2-5 and V is TRBV12-3 or TRBV12-4, with 7 bases matching TRBD2. This CDR3 region has 14 residues. V lost 6 bases and J lost 2; bases outside the gene matches: 6.